The present entry profiles one TCR beta chain with its context. The junction and the germline gene differ at one end; a read error may be behind it. The data were obtained in a study of blood T cell repertoires in COVID-19. The assay was immunoSEQ multiplex PCR, and TCRdb's table has in-frame clones only and misses some. This table has 140,000 to 150,000 clones, 70% to 90% appearing once. The sample comprised PBMCs or T cells enriched from blood (not recorded which). This clonotype was obtained from a woman aged 50 to 60 with acute COVID-19.

The CDR3 DNA is TGTGCCAGCAGCCGGACTAGCGGGAGATTTGTAATCTTC. It is translated as CASSRTSGRFVIF. The V call is TRBV12-3 or TRBV12-4, the J call TRBJ2-1, with TRBD2 matching 13 bases. This CDR3 comprises 13 residues.